This is a list of T cell receptor beta chains from one sample in a study of technical replicates of blood from a few donors. The data were produced by immunoSEQ multiplex PCR, yet TCRdb's version contains in-frame clones alone and is incomplete. The table shows around 83,000 clones, with more than 80% occurring only once. The sample taken for sequencing was T cells isolated from PBMCs. The receptors shown here come from a human donor in good health. Both conserved end residues are part of each CDR3. The order of the fields is V gene, D gene, clone size, J gene, CDR3 DNA, CDR3 protein. A D gene is named only where the DNA matches it firmly. Not every row has a clone size; where given, it reads once, few, many or a size class.

TRBV6-5	-	-	TRBJ1-3	TGTGCCAGCAGACACCAGGGAGGATCTGGAAACACCATATATTTT	CASRHQGGSGNTIYF
TRBV6-1	-	-	TRBJ1-1	TGTGCCAGCAGTGAATTGTGGACACAGAACACTGAAGCTTTCTTT	CASSELWTQNTEAFF
TRBV4-2	TRBD1	-	TRBJ2-7	TGTGCCAGCAGCCAAGATTGGGACAGCTCCTACGAGCAGTACTTC	CASSQDWDSSYEQYF
TRBV5-1	TRBD1	-	TRBJ2-7	TGCGCCAGCAGCCTTCAGGGGGTCGAGCAGTACTTC	CASSLQGVEQYF
TRBV5-1	-	-	TRBJ2-5	TGCGCCAGCAGCTTGGGACGAGGAGAGACCCAGTACTTC	CASSLGRGETQYF
TRBV7-9	-	few	TRBJ1-2	TGTGCCAGCAGCTCAACGGGGGGGAGCTATGGCTACACCTTC	CASSSTGGSYGYTF
TRBV5-6	TRBD1	-	TRBJ1-2	TGTGCCAGCAGCTTGAATGCCGGGACAGGGGGCGGCGGCTACACCTTC	CASSLNAGTGGGGYTF
TRBV4-2	TRBD1	few	TRBJ1-6	TGTGCCAGCAGCGGACCGGGACAGGGCTTCTCACCCCTCCACTTT	CASSGPGQGFSPLHF
TRBV28	-	few	TRBJ2-1	TGTGCCAGCAGTTCCGCCGCCTTATTTCGATTAACTATACACAATGAGCAGTTCTTC	CASSSAALFRLTIHNEQFF
TRBV6-5	TRBD1	-	TRBJ2-7	TGTGCCAGCAGCCGACAGGGTTCCCACGAGCAGTACTTC	CASSRQGSHEQYF
TRBV12-2	-	-	TRBJ1-1	TGTGCAAGTCGCTTAGCGGGAGGAACTGAAGCTTTCTTT	CASRLAGGTEAFF
TRBV28	TRBD1	-	TRBJ1-1	TGTGCCAGCAGTCCCGTCCACAGGGGCTACCCTGAAGCTTTCTTT	CASSPVHRGYPEAFF
TRBV11-1	TRBD1	-	TRBJ2-5	TGTGCCAGCAGCTTAGGGACAGGGCTCCAAGAGACCCAGTACTTC	CASSLGTGLQETQYF
TRBV18	TRBD1	-	TRBJ2-1	TGTGCCAGCTTAGACAGGGGCGTAATGTGGAATGAGCAGTTCTTC	CASLDRGVMWNEQFF
TRBV21-1	-	-	TRBJ2-7	TGTGCCAGCAGCAAAGGGCGCAGGGGGCTCGAGCAGTACTTC	CASSKGRRGLEQYF
TRBV4-1	TRBD1	-	TRBJ2-7	TGCGCCAGCAGCCAAGTAACAGGGGAACACTACGAGCAGTACTTC	CASSQVTGEHYEQYF
TRBV6-5	-	-	TRBJ1-1	TGTGCCGCTCAGGTAGGGGCGAACACTGAAGCTTTCTTT	CAAQVGANTEAFF
TRBV5-1	TRBD1	-	TRBJ2-1	TGCGCCAGCAGCTTGGGTCGGGACAGGAAGATCAATGAGCAGTTCTTC	CASSLGRDRKINEQFF
TRBV5-1	TRBD2	-	TRBJ2-2	TGCGCCAGCAGCAGATTGGCGGGAGCGGGCACCGGGGAGCTGTTTTTT	CASSRLAGAGTGELFF
TRBV6-5	-	-	TRBJ2-3	TGTGCCAGCAGTTACGGGGGAGGGGGAACAGATACGCAGTATTTT	CASSYGGGGTDTQYF
TRBV5-1	TRBD1	-	TRBJ1-1	TGCGCCAGCAGCTCTGGGACAGGGAACACTGAAGCTTTCTTT	CASSSGTGNTEAFF
TRBV11-3	-	-	TRBJ1-1	TGTGCCAGCAGTCCGGACGGGGATCGCACTGAAGCTTTCTTT	CASSPDGDRTEAFF